The T cell receptor (beta chain) described here comes from a study of T cells in Graves' hyperthyroidism and ophthalmopathy. Germline trimming cut 4 bases from V and 4 bases from J; bases unmatched to any gene: 9. The CDR3 loop spans 15 amino acids. Germline lookup yields CDR1 MNHEY and CDR2 SMNVEV (reference sequence). Template material for amplifying TCR beta CDR3 regions consisted of RNA transcripts. The TCR CDR3 was amplified in a first-round RT-PCR using the HTBI primer set. TCRdb fed the multiplex PCR reads into MiXCR, producing one record per CDR3 protein. The table includes hundreds of thousands of distinct CDR3 sequences, 15% to 20% detected once.

Sequencing was carried out using blood. This receptor was taken from a middle-aged man with Graves' ophthalmopathy. This chain links TRBV27 with TRBJ2-5, with 7 bases matching TRBD1. The CDR3 DNA reads as TGTGCCAGCAGTTCGTGGACAGGCCAGCGAGAGACCCAGTACTTC. It translates to CASSSWTGQRETQYF.